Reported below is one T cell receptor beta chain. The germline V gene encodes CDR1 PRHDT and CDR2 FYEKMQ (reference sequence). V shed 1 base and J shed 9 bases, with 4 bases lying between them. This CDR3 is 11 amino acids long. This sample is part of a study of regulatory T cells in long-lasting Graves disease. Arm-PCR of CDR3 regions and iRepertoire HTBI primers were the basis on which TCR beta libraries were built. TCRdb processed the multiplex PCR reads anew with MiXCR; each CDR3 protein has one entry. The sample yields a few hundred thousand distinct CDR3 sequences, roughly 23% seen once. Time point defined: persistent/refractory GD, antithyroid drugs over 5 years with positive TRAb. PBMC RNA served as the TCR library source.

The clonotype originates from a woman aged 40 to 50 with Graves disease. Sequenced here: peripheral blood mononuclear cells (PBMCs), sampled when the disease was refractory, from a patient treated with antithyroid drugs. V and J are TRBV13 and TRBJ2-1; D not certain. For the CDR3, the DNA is TGTGCCAGCAGCTTAGCGAGTGAGCAGTTCTTC. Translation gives CASSLASEQFF. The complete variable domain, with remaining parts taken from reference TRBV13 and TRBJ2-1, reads AAGVIQSPRHLIKEKRETATLKCYPIPRHDTVYWYQQGPGQDPQFLISFYEKMQSDKGSIPDRFSAQQFSDYHSELNMSSLELGDSALYFCASSLASEQFFGPGTRLTVL.